This passage covers 19 T cell receptor beta chains from one sample sequenced in a study of blood T cell repertoires in COVID-19. Assay: immunoSEQ multiplex PCR; the TCRdb copy retains only in-frame clones and omits some. Here the sample spans about 44,000 clones, less than 85% being singletons. Source material: peripheral blood. The receptors here all came from a woman aged 70-85 years with acute or convalescent COVID-19.

This clone was recorded only once. The chain is built from TRBV28 and TRBJ1-2; D may be TRBD1 (6 bases). CDR1 MDHEN and CDR2 SYDVKM come from the germline V gene. The CDR3 runs 12 residues. Trimming pared 6 bases from V and 8 bases from J, leaving 13 bases between. The CDR3, as DNA: TGTGCCAGCAGCTCACAGGGACGGGGCTACACCTTC. As protein: CASSSQGRGYTF.

The count of this clone is one. V usage is TRBV7-8 and J usage is TRBJ2-2; 8 bases are a match to TRBD1. Germline V gives CDR1 SGHVS, CDR2 FQNEAQ. The CDR3 is 15 residues long. Trimming took 1 base from V and 7 from J; bases not matched to a gene: 5. CDR3 sequence reads: CASSLGQTGGGELFF. The CDR3 coding sequence is TGTGCCAGCAGCTTAGGGCAAACAGGGGGCGGGGAGCTGTTTTTT.

This clone has only one observation. The V gene is TRBV27, the J gene TRBJ2-2; D perhaps matches TRBD2 (5 bases). The CDR3 sequence is 15 residues long. The ends were cut back, 3 bases at V and 2 bases at J, with 10 bases in the middle. Germline V gene data show CDR1 as MNHEY and CDR2 as SMNVEV (reference sequence). CDR3 sequence: CASSLRAGNTGELFF. The CDR3 DNA sequence: TGTGCCAGCAGTTTGCGGGCAGGTAACACCGGGGAGCTGTTTTTT.

In its sample, this clone was seen a few times. The chain combines TRBV18 with TRBJ1-5, with 7 bases fitting TRBD1. Trimming took 6 bases from V and 0 from J; bases not matched to a gene: 5. The CDR3 extends over 15 amino acids. Germline V gene lookup returns CDR1 KGHSH and CDR2 LQKENI. The CDR3 loop is CASSWTGRSNQPQHF. In DNA, the CDR3 is TGTGCCAGCTCGTGGACAGGTCGTAGCAATCAGCCCCAGCATTTT. The whole variable domain, remainder taken from reference TRBV18 and TRBJ1-5, is NAGVMQNPRHLVRRRGQEARLRCSPMKGHSHVYWYRQLPEEGLKFMVYLQKENIIDESGMPKERFSAEFPKEGPSILRIQQVVRGDSAAYFCASSWTGRSNQPQHFGDGTRLSIL.

This clone was counted a single time. V gene TRBV6-1 combines with J gene TRBJ1-3; 10 nucleotides match TRBD1. With V trimmed by 1 base and J by 4 bases, 4 bases remained unmatched. Germline lookup yields CDR1 MNHNS and CDR2 SASEGT. This CDR3 has 16 amino acids. The CDR3 region has the DNA TGTGCCAGCAGTGAAGGGACAGGGGGTTACGGAAACACCATATATTTT. Encoded protein: CASSEGTGGYGNTIYF.

The chain employs TRBV28 and TRBJ1-1; 7 bases align to TRBD1. V was pared by 5 bases and J by 3 bases, with 9 bases of the junction left unmatched. This CDR3 region has 15 residues. In germline, CDR1 is MDHEN, CDR2 SYDVKM. CDR3: CASSTPDRDYTEAFF. Here the CDR3 DNA reads TGTGCCAGCAGTACCCCCGACAGGGATTACACTGAAGCTTTCTTT.

The chain carries TRBV7-9 and TRBJ2-1; D is undetermined. This CDR3 contains 15 residues. The V gene lost 6 bases and the J gene lost 0 bases, with 12 bases spanning the gap. Per germline, CDR1 SEHNR and CDR2 FQNEAQ (reference sequence). The CDR3 DNA reads TGTGCCAGCAGGCAGAAGGAGAGCTCCTACAATGAGCAGTTCTTC. This sequence encodes CASRQKESSYNEQFF.

J is TRBJ2-3 and V is TRBV4-2; 9 positions match TRBD2. The CDR3 runs 16 residues. CDR1 and CDR2 from the germline V gene are LGHNA and YNFKEQ. After removal of 1 base from V and 4 bases from J, the junction contained 6 bases not matched to a gene. The DNA for the CDR3 is TGTGCCAGCAGCCAAGCAGGAGCGGGAGGAGCAGATACGCAGTATTTT. Amino acid sequence: CASSQAGAGGADTQYF.

The chain links TRBV28 to TRBJ2-5; tentatively, D is TRBD1 (7 bases). Germline V lookup: CDR1 MDHEN, CDR2 SYDVKM. V gave up 2 bases and J gave up 5 bases, with 15 bases separating them. The CDR3 spans 15 residues. The chain's CDR3 is CASSLIRGVGETQYF. The CDR3, as DNA: TGTGCCAGCAGTTTAATCAGGGGGGTTGGGGAGACCCAGTACTTC.

The chain has TRBV6-5 and TRBJ1-4; 8 bases match TRBD1. V trimming: 0 bases; J trimming: 4 bases; junction bases outside the gene matches: 4. The CDR3 is 16 amino acids. Germline lookup yields CDR1 MNHEY and CDR2 SVGAGI. Written as DNA, the CDR3 is TGTGCCAGCAGTTACTCGAGGGACAGGCATAATGAAAAACTGTTTTTT. Protein product: CASSYSRDRHNEKLFF.

The J gene is TRBJ2-7, the V gene TRBV19; 11 bases align to TRBD1. Germline V gene data show CDR1 as LNHDA and CDR2 as SQIVND (reference sequence). V dropped 6 bases and J dropped 2; count of bases not matched to a gene: 0. The length of the CDR3 is 13 residues. The CDR3 loop is CASRGQGAYEQYF. The CDR3 bases are TGTGCCAGTAGGGGACAGGGGGCCTACGAGCAGTACTTC.

CDR3 loop: CASIANRAQYF. The CDR3 DNA sequence: TGTGCCAGCATTGCGAACAGGGCGCAGTATTTT. This rearrangement joins TRBV6-5 to TRBJ2-3, with a weak D call TRBD1 (6 bases). Trimming shortened V by 7 bases and J by 10 bases, and 12 bases separated the two germline ends. The germline gives CDR1 MNHEY, CDR2 SVGAGI. CDR3 size: 11 residues.

The V gene is TRBV7-2, the J gene TRBJ1-2; 10 nucleotides align to TRBD1. With V trimmed by 5 bases and J by 4 bases, 4 bases remained unmatched. Germline V gives CDR1 SGHTA, CDR2 FQGNSA. This CDR3 has 14 residues. The CDR3 protein is CASSGQGVGYGYTF. CDR3 nucleotides: TGTGCCAGCAGCGGACAGGGGGTTGGCTATGGCTACACCTTC.

Here the CDR3 DNA reads TGTGCCAGCAGCTTAAGTCCAGGATCCTACGAGCAGTACTTC. It translates to CASSLSPGSYEQYF. The chain links TRBV7-2 to TRBJ2-7; D unclear. This CDR3 contains 14 residues. Germline CDR1 and CDR2: SGHTA and FQGNSA. The V end lost 2 bases, the J end lost 1 base, and 9 bases lay between the germline ends.

This clone has only a few counts. The chain is built from TRBV18 and TRBJ1-1, with TRBD1 matching over 9 bases. This CDR3 comprises 15 residues. Trimming removed 4 bases from V and 1 base from J; junction bases left unmatched: 4. CDR1 is KGHSH and CDR2 is LQKENI in the germline V gene. The DNA of the CDR3 is TGTGCCAGCTCACTCGGGGACAGGGCGAACACTGAAGCTTTCTTT. Its protein product is CASSLGDRANTEAFF. The complete variable domain, with remaining parts taken from reference TRBV18 and TRBJ1-1, reads NAGVMQNPRHLVRRRGQEARLRCSPMKGHSHVYWYRQLPEEGLKFMVYLQKENIIDESGMPKERFSAEFPKEGPSILRIQQVVRGDSAAYFCASSLGDRANTEAFFGQGTRLTVV.

CDR3 bases: TGTGCCAGCTCACAGCACCGATCGCTCTACAATGAGCAGTTCTTC. Translating gives CASSQHRSLYNEQFF. The chain employs TRBV18 and TRBJ2-1; D not certain. The length of the CDR3 is 15 residues. CDR1 and CDR2 (germline): KGHSH, LQKENI. V was shortened by 4 bases and J by 3 bases, with 13 bases between the two germline ends.

The chain uses TRBV19 and TRBJ2-7; 7 bases line up with TRBD2. V lost 4 bases and J lost 7; bases outside the gene matches: 4. CDR3 length equals 12 residues. The germline CDR1 and CDR2 sequences are LNHDA and SQIVND (reference sequence). CDR3 sequence: CASSTGAGEQYF. CDR3 coding DNA: TGTGCCAGTAGTACTGGAGCGGGGGAGCAGTACTTC.

The genes are TRBV19 and TRBJ1-3, with 7 bases lining up with TRBD1. The germline gives CDR1 LNHDA, CDR2 SQIVND (reference sequence). V was pared by 5 bases and J by 2 bases, with 6 bases of the junction left unmatched. The CDR3 contains 15 residues. CDR3 amino acids: CASSVTGWTGNTIYF. The CDR3 DNA sequence: TGTGCCAGTAGTGTGACAGGGTGGACTGGAAACACCATATATTTT.

This chain links TRBV5-1 with TRBJ2-3; D perhaps matches TRBD1 (6 bases). V lost 3 bases to trimming and J lost 3 bases, with 11 bases between them. The CDR3 runs to 14 residues. Germline CDR1 and CDR2: SGHRS and YFSETQ. The CDR3 is CASSSRDTTDTQYF. CDR3 DNA sequence: TGCGCCAGCAGCTCCCGGGACACGACAGATACGCAGTATTTT.